Each of the 8 T cell receptor beta chains below was sequenced from the same sample in a study of kidney transplant recipient with SARS-CoV-2 infection. TCRdb ran MiXCR on the reads and lists one entry per CDR3 protein. The sample includes approximately 240,000 distinct CDR3 sequences, around 28% of them seen just once. This material consisted of a blood sample, taken at baseline and on day 111 from a kidney transplant recipient. All receptors derive from a male patient younger than 45 who had COVID-19 and was a kidney transplant recipient. T cells may partly derive from the graft donor.

This clonotype was recorded many times. In DNA form, the CDR3 reads TGTGCCAGCAGTGATTCTACAGGGGGACGCTATGGCTACACCTTC. Translating it yields CASSDSTGGRYGYTF. V and J are TRBV6-5 and TRBJ1-2; TRBD1 matches 8 bases. With V trimmed by 5 bases and J by 4 bases, 9 bases remained unmatched. This CDR3 has 15 residues. The germline V gene has CDR1 MNHEY and CDR2 SVGAGI.

Concerning this clonotype: A much larger clone sits a single nucleotide away, making a read error possible. The rearrangement joins TRBV28 to TRBJ2-7; D remains unclear. CDR3 length: 14 amino acids. CDR1 MDHEN and CDR2 SYDVKM come from the germline V gene. The CDR3 DNA follows: TGTGTCAGCAGTTTGACCTCCTCGGTCTCCGAGCAGTACGTC. Its translation: CVSSLTSSVSEQYV.

This clonotype was picked up many times. The chain carries TRBV25-1 and TRBJ2-2, with TRBD1 matching over 10 bases. The trim removed 4 bases at V and 1 base at J, leaving 12 bases unmatched. CDR3 length equals 19 residues. Germline lookup yields CDR1 MGHDK and CDR2 SYGVNS. CDR3 amino acids: CASSAIPGQGKENTGELFF. In DNA form, the CDR3 reads TGTGCCAGCAGTGCTATTCCGGGACAGGGGAAGGAGAACACCGGGGAGCTGTTTTTT.

This clonotype has only a few counts. Just one base apart from a much larger clone, this may be a read error. The chain carries TRBV3-1 and TRBJ2-5; tentatively, D is TRBD1 (5 bases). The CDR3 has 17 residues. V lost 4 bases, J lost 5 bases, and 23 bases lay in between. CDR1 LGHDT and CDR2 YNNKEL come from the germline V gene (reference sequence). For the CDR3, the DNA is TGTGCCAGCAGCCCGCAGGGTCCCATTTCTTTCTCTGAGACCCAGTACTTC. Its translation: CASSPQGPISFSETQYF.

This clonotype was seen a few times. V is TRBV5-6 and J is TRBJ1-6, with a tentative D call TRBD1 (5 bases). V lost 2 bases and J lost 4, with 7 bases in between. Germline V gene data show CDR1 as SGHDT and CDR2 as YYEEEE. CDR3 length: 14 amino acids. The CDR3 here is CASSFRGYNSPLHF. The CDR3 nucleotides are TGTGCCAGCAGCTTTCGGGGGTATAATTCACCCCTCCACTTT.

To note about this clonotype: A single base separates this from a much larger clone, so it may be a read error. The chain employs TRBV5-6 and TRBJ2-7, with 10 positions matching TRBD1. Germline V gene data show CDR1 as SGHDT and CDR2 as YYEEEE. The CDR3 spans 17 residues. CDR3 nucleotides: TGTGCCAGCAGTTCCCTTGGGGGGACAGGGGTCACCTACGAGCATTACTTC. It translates to CASSSLGGTGVTYEHYF.

In regard to this clonotype: This may arise from a read error, as a much more abundant clone is one base away. The rearrangement joins TRBV28 to TRBJ2-3, with 9 bases matching TRBD2. The CDR3 sequence is 15 residues long. CDR1 is MDHEN and CDR2 is SYDVKM in the germline V gene. The DNA for the CDR3 is TGTGCCGGCAGTTTAGTGTCTAGCGGGACGGATACGCAGTATTTT. As protein: CAGSLVSSGTDTQYF.

This clonotype was counted at least ten times. This chain connects TRBV3-1 to TRBJ1-2, with unresolved D. The CDR3 covers 15 residues. The germline V gene has CDR1 LGHDT and CDR2 YNNKEL (reference sequence). Trimming pared 1 base from V and 4 bases from J, leaving 13 bases between. The CDR3: CASSQGQPISYGYTF. The CDR3 DNA reads TGTGCCAGCAGCCAAGGGCAGCCGATCAGCTATGGCTACACCTTC.